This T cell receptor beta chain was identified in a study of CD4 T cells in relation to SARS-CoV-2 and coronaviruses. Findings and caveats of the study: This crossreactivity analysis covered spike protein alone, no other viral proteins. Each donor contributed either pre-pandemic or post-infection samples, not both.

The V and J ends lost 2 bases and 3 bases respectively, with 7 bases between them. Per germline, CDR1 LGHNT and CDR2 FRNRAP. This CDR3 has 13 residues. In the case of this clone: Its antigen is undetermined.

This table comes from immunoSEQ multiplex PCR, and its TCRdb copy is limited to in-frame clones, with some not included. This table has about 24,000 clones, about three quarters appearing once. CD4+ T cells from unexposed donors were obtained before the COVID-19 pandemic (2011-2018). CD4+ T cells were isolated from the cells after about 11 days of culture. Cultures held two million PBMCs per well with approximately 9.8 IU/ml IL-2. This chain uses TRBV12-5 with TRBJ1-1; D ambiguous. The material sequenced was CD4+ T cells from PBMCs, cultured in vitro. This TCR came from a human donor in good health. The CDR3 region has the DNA TGTGCTAGTGGTTTGTCTTCTGACACTGAAGCTTTCTTT. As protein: CASGLSSDTEAFF.